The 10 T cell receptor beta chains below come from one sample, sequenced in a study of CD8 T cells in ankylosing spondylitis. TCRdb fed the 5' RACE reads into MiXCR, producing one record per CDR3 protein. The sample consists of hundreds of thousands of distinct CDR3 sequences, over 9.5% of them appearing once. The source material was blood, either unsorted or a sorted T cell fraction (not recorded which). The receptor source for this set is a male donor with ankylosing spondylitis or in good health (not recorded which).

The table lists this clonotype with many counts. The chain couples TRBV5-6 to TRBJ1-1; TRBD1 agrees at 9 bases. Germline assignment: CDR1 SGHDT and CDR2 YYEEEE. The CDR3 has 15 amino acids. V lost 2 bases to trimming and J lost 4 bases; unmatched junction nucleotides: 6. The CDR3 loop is CASSFPTGGRTEAFF. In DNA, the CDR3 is TGTGCCAGCAGCTTTCCCACAGGGGGCCGCACTGAAGCTTTCTTT.

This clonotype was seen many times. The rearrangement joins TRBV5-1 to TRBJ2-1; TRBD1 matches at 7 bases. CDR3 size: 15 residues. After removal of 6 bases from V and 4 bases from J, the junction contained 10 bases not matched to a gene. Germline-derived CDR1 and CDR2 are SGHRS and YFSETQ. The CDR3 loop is CASIGTRGKYNEQFF. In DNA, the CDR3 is TGCGCCAGCATCGGGACCAGGGGGAAATACAATGAGCAGTTCTTC. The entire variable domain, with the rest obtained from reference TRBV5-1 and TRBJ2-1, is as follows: KAGVTQTPRYLIKTRGQQVTLSCSPISGHRSVSWYQQTPGQGLQFLFEYFSETQRNKGNFPGRFSGRQFSNSRSEMNVSTLELGDSALYLCASIGTRGKYNEQFFGPGTRLTVL.

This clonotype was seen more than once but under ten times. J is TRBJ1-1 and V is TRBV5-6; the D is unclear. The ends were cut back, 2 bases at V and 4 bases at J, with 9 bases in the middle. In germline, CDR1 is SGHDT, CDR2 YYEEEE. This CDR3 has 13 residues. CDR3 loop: CASSFTRGTEAFF. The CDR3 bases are TGTGCCAGCAGCTTCACACGGGGCACTGAAGCTTTCTTT.

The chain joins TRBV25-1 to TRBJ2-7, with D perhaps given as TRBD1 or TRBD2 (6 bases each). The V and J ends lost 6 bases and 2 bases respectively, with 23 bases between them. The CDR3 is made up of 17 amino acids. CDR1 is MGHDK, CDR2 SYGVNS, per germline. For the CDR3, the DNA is TGTGCCAGCAGCCCAAGGGGGTTAATCTCGGGGGCCTACGAGCAGTACTTC. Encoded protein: CASSPRGLISGAYEQYF.

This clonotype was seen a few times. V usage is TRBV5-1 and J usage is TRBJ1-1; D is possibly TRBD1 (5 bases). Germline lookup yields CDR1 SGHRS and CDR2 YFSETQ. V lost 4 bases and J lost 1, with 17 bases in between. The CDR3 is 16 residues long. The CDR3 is CASSPRQGEWNTEAFF. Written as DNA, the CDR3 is TGCGCCAGCAGCCCCCGGCAGGGCGAATGGAACACTGAAGCTTTCTTT. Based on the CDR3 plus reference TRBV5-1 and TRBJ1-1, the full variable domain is KAGVTQTPRYLIKTRGQQVTLSCSPISGHRSVSWYQQTPGQGLQFLFEYFSETQRNKGNFPGRFSGRQFSNSRSEMNVSTLELGDSALYLCASSPRQGEWNTEAFFGQGTRLTVV.

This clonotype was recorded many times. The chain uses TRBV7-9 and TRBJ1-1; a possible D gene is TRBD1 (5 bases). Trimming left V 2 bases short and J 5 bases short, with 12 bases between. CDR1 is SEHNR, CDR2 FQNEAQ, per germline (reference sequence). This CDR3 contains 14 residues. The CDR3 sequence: CASSLPGPGTEAFF. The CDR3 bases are TGTGCCAGCAGCTTACCGGGGCCGGGAACTGAAGCTTTCTTT.

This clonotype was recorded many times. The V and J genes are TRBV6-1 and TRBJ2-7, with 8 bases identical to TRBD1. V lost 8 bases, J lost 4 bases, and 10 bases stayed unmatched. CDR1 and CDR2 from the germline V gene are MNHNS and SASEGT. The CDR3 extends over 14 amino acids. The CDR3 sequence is CASGPTGAGYEQYF. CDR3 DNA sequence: TGTGCCAGCGGCCCGACAGGGGCGGGTTACGAGCAGTACTTC.

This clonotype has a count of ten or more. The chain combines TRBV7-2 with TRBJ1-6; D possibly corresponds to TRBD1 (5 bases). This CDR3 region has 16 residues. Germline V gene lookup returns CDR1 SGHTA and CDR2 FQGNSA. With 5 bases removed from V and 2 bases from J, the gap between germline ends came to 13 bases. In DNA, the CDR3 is TGTGCCAGCAGCCCCGGGGGTATCGCCTATAATTCACCCCTCCACTTT. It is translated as CASSPGGIAYNSPLHF.

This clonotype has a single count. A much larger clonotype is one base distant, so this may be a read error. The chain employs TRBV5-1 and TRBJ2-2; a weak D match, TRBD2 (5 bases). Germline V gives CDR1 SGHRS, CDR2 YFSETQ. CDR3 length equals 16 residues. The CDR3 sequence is CASSLGTRRGTGKLFF. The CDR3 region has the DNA TGCGCCAGCAGCTTGGGGACGCGGAGAGGCACCGGGAAGCTGTTTTTT.

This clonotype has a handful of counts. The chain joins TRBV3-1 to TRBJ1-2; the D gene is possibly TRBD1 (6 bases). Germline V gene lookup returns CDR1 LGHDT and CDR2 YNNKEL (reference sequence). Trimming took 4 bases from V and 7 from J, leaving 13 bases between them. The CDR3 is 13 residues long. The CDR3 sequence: CASSPDTGSGYTF. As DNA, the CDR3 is TGTGCCAGCAGCCCGGATACAGGGAGTGGCTACACCTTC.